This T cell receptor (beta chain) originates from a study of blood T cell repertoires in COVID-19. Study in general: The study drew acute and convalescent COVID-19 samples from the United States, Italy and Spain. PBMCs, B-cell-depleted T cells, or T cells were the source of the cDNA or gDNA that made up the material.

Source study methods: It was from reference gene primer amplification that nucleated cell counts were estimated. Assay used: immunoSEQ multiplex PCR; TCRdb lists only in-frame clones, some missing. V and J calls and clone size are copied from that table; D and trimming were computed from the DNA. There are 92,000 or so clones in the sample; approximately 75% occur only once, and around 15% lies in the top ten. The CDR3 extends over 17 amino acids. CDR1 and CDR2 from the germline V gene are ENHRY and SYGVKD. With 3 bases clipped from V and 6 bases from J, the junction kept 9 bases outside the gene matches.

This chain links TRBV10-3 with TRBJ2-1; 12 bases agree with TRBD2. The source of this sequence is a woman older than 75 with acute or convalescent COVID-19. Sequenced sample: peripheral blood. The CDR3 nucleotides are TGTGCCATCAGTGACTCTAGCGGGGGGGCCGCAGGCAATGAGCAGTTCTTC. It translates to CAISDSSGGAAGNEQFF.